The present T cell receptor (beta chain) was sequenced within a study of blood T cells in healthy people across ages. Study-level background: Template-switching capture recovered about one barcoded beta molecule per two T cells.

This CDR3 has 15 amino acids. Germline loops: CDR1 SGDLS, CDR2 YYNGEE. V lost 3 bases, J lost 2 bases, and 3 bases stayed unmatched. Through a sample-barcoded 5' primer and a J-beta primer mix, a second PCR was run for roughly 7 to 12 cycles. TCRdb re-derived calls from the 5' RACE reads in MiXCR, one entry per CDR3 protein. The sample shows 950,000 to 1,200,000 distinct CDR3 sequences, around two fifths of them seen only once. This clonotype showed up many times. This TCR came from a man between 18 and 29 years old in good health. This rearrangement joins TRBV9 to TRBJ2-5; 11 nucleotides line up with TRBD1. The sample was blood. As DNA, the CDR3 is TGTGCCAGCAGCGGGGACAGGGGGTTTCAAGAGACCCAGTACTTC. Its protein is CASSGDRGFQETQYF.